This TCR beta chain was captured by sequencing in a study of cytomegalovirus exposure and HLA in healthy donors. Study-wide background: Researchers found that roughly 77% of some 400 genotyped donors fell within the Caucasian-associated ancestry cluster. Notes on the study in general: When a later analysis was performed, an Asian-associated ancestry cluster reportedly had fewer N-insertions than the approximately 700-donor mean. It is likely that the observed cluster of highly shared sequence variants was a sequencing artifact. Reported results showed that the classifier diagnosed cytomegalovirus status with high specificity and sensitivity.

On this clone: Its target is not known.

The primer mix had 60 Vbeta and 13 Jbeta primers. Method: immunoSEQ multiplex PCR; TCRdb's copy keeps in-frame clones and lacks some. Of 150,000 to 200,000 clones in the sample, around three quarters were seen once. Germline V gene data show CDR1 as KGHSY and CDR2 as FQNENV. The germline V and J ends were trimmed by 4 bases and 0 bases, with 9 bases remaining between them. This CDR3 region has 14 residues. The chain has TRBV16 and TRBJ1-2; D call uncertain. This receptor was identified in a woman in her forties in good health and CMV-seronegative. Sequenced input: PBMCs. CDR3 DNA: TGTGCCAGCAGCCGAGCAGGTTCTAACTATGGCTACACCTTC. It codes for CASSRAGSNYGYTF.